This entry is about one T cell receptor beta chain. This clonotype was counted at least ten times. Its antigen is unknown. No base qualities exist here, and no much larger clone lies one base off it. Donors were under 40 systemically healthy Caucasian individuals from Russia aged roughly 6 to 90 years. Each donor gave around 9 milliliters of peripheral blood, collected into EDTA-treated Vacutainer tubes. Ficoll-Paque density-gradient centrifugation was used to isolate PBMCs, with at least 6.5 million per sample. Trizol reagent was used to extract total RNA from the PBMCs, yielding at least 5 micrograms per sample. For every donor, flow cytometry on a PBMC aliquot measured the percentage of naive CD45RAhigh/CD27high T cells. These data come from a study of blood T cells in healthy people across ages (dated by TCRdb to the mid-2010s). In the study overall: In model experiments, template switching captured about one uniquely barcoded TCR beta cDNA molecule for every two T cells. The study measured age-related changes in TCR beta repertoire diversity using deep sequencing normalized with unique cDNA molecular identifiers. To avoid experimental bias, donors of different ages were spread randomly across the sequencing lanes. Two additional independent replicas of 1 million unique cDNA reads from the same blood draw were analyzed for two donors (one aged 18 to 30 and one aged 80 or older). Four age groups were formed from the donors: young (average about 15 years), middle-aged (less than 40), aged (approximately 60) and long-lived (about 80). The research as a whole found: Observed TCR beta diversity per million T cells fell roughly linearly with age, and a significant reduction was already apparent by age around 36. The percentage of naive T cells measured by flow cytometry correlated strongly with observed TCR beta diversity. Estimates of total diversity from one million sequenced T cells were regarded as lower bounds and underestimates. Bulk unsorted PBMC profiling prevented conclusive comparison of naive and antigen-experienced compartments. The long-lived group showed more naive CD4+ T cells, fewer expanded clones and increased TCR diversity than the aged group, suggesting age selection. Because the CMV infection status of the donors was unknown, age-related changes in expanded clonotypes may potentially have been confounded.

Receptor libraries were prepared by 5' RACE. The listed sequencing device is Illumina HiSeq 2500. The second PCR ran for roughly 6 to 11 cycles and used a J-beta primer mix along with a sample-barcoded 5' primer. A unique molecular identifier was introduced onto each TCR beta cDNA molecule by a template-switch 5' adaptor carrying 12 random nucleotides. Each sample yielded at least 2.5 million CDR3-containing paired-end reads. First-strand cDNA synthesis was performed from all RNA using the Mint cDNA synthesis kit, with priming by a TRBC-specific oligonucleotide. Following uracil-DNA glycosylase treatment, a first 18-cycle PCR with universal primers M1SS and BC2_uni_R was performed on all cDNA. The original pipeline was this. For normalization, 1 million high-quality reads were randomly selected from each sample, with every read carrying a distinct molecular identifier. Instead of being binned into consensus sequences, reads with shared molecular identifiers were discarded. CDR3 identification, clonotype clustering and error correction used MiTCR with a Q25 quality threshold and the strictest error-elimination algorithm. A nonparametric unseen species model with Euler transformation was used to estimate a lower bound on total TCR beta diversity. TCRdb passed the public sequencing reads through fastp at Q25 and MiXCR, retaining productive beta sequences. Rows are combined by CDR3 protein, so each entry shows the most common genes and DNA. The V and J calls follow TCRdb's processing rather than the paper's. Counted in this sample were about 1.1 million distinct CDR3 sequences; 35% to 40% of them appeared once. The ten largest clones represent roughly 14% of the sample.

The CDR3 starts with the cysteine, ends with the phenylalanine, and has 11 residues. Just CDR3 DNA is preserved here, 33 bases in frame from base 1. The V and J ends are trimmed by 5 bases and 6 bases, leaving 8 bases between them. This TCR was recovered from a man younger than 30 in good health. The chain employs TRBV12-3 or TRBV12-4 and TRBJ2-7, with the D gene not confidently named. The sequencing input was blood. The CDR3 protein is CASSLEGEQYF. The nucleotides are TGTGCCAGCAGTCTTGAAGGCGAGCAGTACTTC.